The T cell receptor (beta chain) under discussion was sequenced for a study of cytomegalovirus exposure and HLA in healthy donors. Study-wide findings and caveats: The classifier reportedly diagnosed cytomegalovirus status with high sensitivity and specificity. In vitro confirmation showed a few CMV-associated chains to be CMV antigen specific.

In its sample, this clone was seen once. Its antigen is not identified. CDR3 length equals 16 residues. The germline V gene has CDR1 MGHRA and CDR2 YSYEKL. With 0 bases clipped from V and 3 bases from J, the junction kept 1 base outside the gene matches. Libraries were prepared by immunoSEQ multiplex PCR; TCRdb keeps only in-frame clonotypes and omits some of them. The data contain under 350,000 clones, approximately 86% of them singletons. The chain links TRBV4-1 to TRBJ2-2, with 10 bases identical to TRBD2. What was sequenced was PBMCs. This TCR came from a woman under 30 in good health and CMV-seronegative. The CDR3 DNA reads as TGCGCCAGCAGCCAAGAAGGACTAGCGGACACCGGGGAGCTGTTTTTT. Its translation: CASSQEGLADTGELFF.